What follows are 13 T cell receptor beta chains derived from one specimen sequenced in a study of blood T cell repertoires in COVID-19. Measured with immunoSEQ multiplex PCR; TCRdb has only the in-frame clones, and not every one. The sample includes roughly 120,000 clones, about 86% of them seen just once. Sequences were obtained from peripheral blood. The receptors come from a man aged 65 to 79 who had recovered from COVID-19.

The CDR3 DNA reads as TGTGCCAGCAGTTCTTTTCTTCGGACAGGCTCAGCTAACTATGGCTACACCTTC. Translation gives CASSSFLRTGSANYGYTF. The chain carries TRBV27 and TRBJ1-2; 7 nucleotides match TRBD1. With 4 bases clipped from V and 0 bases from J, the junction kept 14 bases outside the gene matches. The CDR3 spans 18 residues. Germline CDR1 MNHEY, CDR2 SMNVEV (reference sequence).

The chain combines TRBV10-1 with TRBJ1-1; D call uncertain. Looked up from germline, CDR1 is WNHNN and CDR2 is SYGVQD (reference sequence). Deletions cut 6 bases from V and 4 bases from J, with 12 bases between. CDR3 length: 13 residues. CDR3 bases: TGCGCCAGCAGCGTCACAGTAGGCACTGAAGCTTTCTTT. Protein product: CASSVTVGTEAFF.

The chain joins TRBV18 to TRBJ2-1; possible D gene TRBD2, 6 bases. The CDR3 loop spans 14 amino acids. Germline V gene lookup returns CDR1 KGHSH and CDR2 LQKENI. V was trimmed by 0 bases and J by 9 bases, leaving 12 bases between them. The CDR3 nucleotides read TGTGCCAGCTCACCACCAGGAGGGGTAGGTGAGCAGTTCTTC. Its protein product is CASSPPGGVGEQFF.

V gene TRBV2 combines with J gene TRBJ1-1; D is unresolved. CDR1 and CDR2 (germline): SNHLY, FYNNEI. CDR3 size: 12 residues. Trimming stripped 1 base from V and 11 bases from J, with 11 bases between. The CDR3 DNA reads TGTGCCAGCAGTGAAGGGATGGCGGGTGCTTTCTTT. It codes for CASSEGMAGAFF.

The chain carries TRBV12-3 or TRBV12-4 and TRBJ2-7; 7 positions agree with TRBD1. The V segment lost 5 bases and the J segment 6 bases; nucleotides outside the gene matches: 4. The CDR3 has 12 amino acids. This chain's CDR3 is CASSRQGAEQYF. CDR3 DNA sequence: TGTGCCAGCAGTCGACAGGGTGCCGAGCAGTACTTC.

The chain has TRBV2 and TRBJ1-1; TRBD1 matches 9 bases. The CDR3 runs 15 residues. V was clipped by 6 bases and J by 3 bases; unmatched bases: 8. Germline lookup yields CDR1 SNHLY and CDR2 FYNNEI. CDR3 sequence: CASREGQGKYTEAFF. The CDR3 nucleotides read TGTGCCAGCAGGGAGGGACAGGGTAAATACACTGAAGCTTTCTTT.

CDR3 nucleotides: TGCAGCGTTGCGGCGGGGTCCCCCTACACTGAAGCTTTCTTT. Its translation is CSVAAGSPYTEAFF. The J gene is TRBJ1-1, the V gene TRBV29-1; D not certain. The CDR3 contains 14 residues. CDR1 is SQVTM and CDR2 is ANQGSEA in the germline V gene. V was clipped by 4 bases and J by 3 bases, with 15 bases between them.

The V gene is TRBV5-8, the J gene TRBJ2-7, with TRBD1 identical over 10 bases. V lost 0 bases and J lost 2; bases outside the gene matches: 5. CDR1 SGHTS and CDR2 YDEGEE come from the germline V gene. This CDR3 has 16 residues. CDR3 protein: CASSLGEGQGTYEQYF. The CDR3 nucleotides are TGTGCCAGCAGCTTGGGTGAGGGACAGGGGACCTACGAGCAGTACTTC.

V is TRBV11-1 and J is TRBJ2-7; D gene uncertain. The CDR3 is 13 residues long. The V gene lost 3 bases and the J gene lost 4 bases, with 10 bases spanning the gap. Germline V gene sequence: CDR1 SGHAT, CDR2 FQDESV (reference sequence). CDR3 in amino acids: CASSLSPRYEQYF. In DNA form, the CDR3 reads TGTGCCAGCAGCTTGTCCCCTAGATACGAGCAGTACTTC.

The rearrangement uses TRBV19 and TRBJ1-2; 8 nucleotides agree with TRBD1. Trimming took 7 bases from V and 8 from J; bases not matched to a gene: 9. The CDR3 covers 13 residues. CDR1 is LNHDA and CDR2 is SQIVND in the germline V gene (reference sequence). The DNA of the CDR3 is TGTGCCAGTACCAGACAGGGGAGTGGAGGCTACACCTTC. Translation gives CASTRQGSGGYTF.

This chain connects TRBV3-1 (or the pseudogene TRBV3-2) to TRBJ2-6; 8 bases map to TRBD1. V lost 1 base to trimming and J lost 1 base; unmatched junction nucleotides: 6. This CDR3 has 18 amino acids. Germline assignment: CDR1 LGHDT and CDR2 YNNKEL (reference sequence). The CDR3 loop reads CASSQGDRGPSGANVLTF. For the CDR3, the DNA is TGTGCCAGCAGCCAAGGAGACAGGGGACCTTCTGGGGCCAACGTCCTGACTTTC.

The rearrangement joins TRBV28 to TRBJ2-7, with 8 bases fitting TRBD2. The germline gives CDR1 MDHEN, CDR2 SYDVKM. After removal of 3 bases from V and 1 base from J, the junction contained 14 bases not matched to a gene. CDR3 length: 18 residues. The CDR3: CASSFPAVGGGHSYEQYF. The CDR3 DNA reads TGTGCCAGCAGTTTCCCAGCGGTTGGCGGGGGGCATTCCTACGAGCAGTACTTC.

The rearrangement links TRBV24-1 to TRBJ2-1; 7 positions match TRBD1. Germline V lookup: CDR1 KGHDR, CDR2 SFDVKD. The CDR3 contains 16 residues. Germline trimming cut 8 bases from V and 0 bases from J; bases unmatched to any gene: 9. DNA of the CDR3: TGTGCCACCACATCAGACAGGGCCAGCTCCTACAATGAGCAGTTCTTC. It specifies CATTSDRASSYNEQFF.